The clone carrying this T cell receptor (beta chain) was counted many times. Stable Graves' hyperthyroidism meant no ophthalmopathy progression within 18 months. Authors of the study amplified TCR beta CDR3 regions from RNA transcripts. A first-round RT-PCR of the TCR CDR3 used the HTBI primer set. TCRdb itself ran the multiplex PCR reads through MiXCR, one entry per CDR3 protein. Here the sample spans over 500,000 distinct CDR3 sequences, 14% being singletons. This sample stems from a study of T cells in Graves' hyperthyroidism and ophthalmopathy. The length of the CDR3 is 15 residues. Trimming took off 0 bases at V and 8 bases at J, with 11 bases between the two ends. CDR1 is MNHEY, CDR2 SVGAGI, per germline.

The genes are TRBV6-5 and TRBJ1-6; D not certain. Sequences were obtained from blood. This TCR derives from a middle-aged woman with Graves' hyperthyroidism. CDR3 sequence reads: CASSYSRPTDSPLHF. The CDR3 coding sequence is TGTGCCAGCAGTTACTCGAGACCAACCGATTCACCCCTCCACTTT.